Shown below are 8 T cell receptor beta chains from a single sample sequenced in a study of OX40 agonist ivuxolimab in advanced cancers. The assay was immunoSEQ multiplex PCR, and TCRdb's table has in-frame clones only and misses some. The table shows 75,000 to 100,000 clones, with around 88% occurring only once. The material was CD4+ or CD8+ T cells sorted from blood, obtained in a trial of the OX40 agonist ivuxolimab. These TCRs come from an adult with an advanced solid tumor such as melanoma, head and neck, liver or kidney cancer.

The chain joins TRBV5-5 to TRBJ1-5; D might be TRBD1 (6 bases). The V end was cut by 4 bases, the J end by 0 bases, with 11 bases between. Per the germline V gene, CDR1 is SGHKS and CDR2 is YYEKEE (reference sequence). The CDR3 loop spans 15 amino acids. This CDR3 reads CASSMGHISNQPQHF. The CDR3 DNA is TGTGCCAGCAGCATGGGACATATTAGCAATCAGCCCCAGCATTTT.

V gene TRBV7-3 combines with J gene TRBJ2-3; TRBD1 might be the D (6 bases). The germline gives CDR1 SGHTA, CDR2 FQGTGA. Trimming pared 4 bases from V and 5 bases from J, leaving 10 bases between. The CDR3 loop spans 13 amino acids. CDR3 region: CASSSGQLDTQYF. The CDR3 nucleotides are TGTGCCAGCAGCTCAGGACAGTTAGATACGCAGTATTTT.

This sequence joins TRBV18 and TRBJ1-5, with a tentative D call TRBD1 (6 bases). The CDR3 sequence is 14 residues long. Germline V lookup: CDR1 KGHSH, CDR2 LQKENI. V was shortened by 5 bases and J by 5 bases, with 13 bases between the two germline ends. The CDR3 loop reads CASSSGAGDQPQHF. In DNA form, the CDR3 reads TGTGCCAGCTCAAGTGGGGCAGGGGATCAGCCCCAGCATTTT.

The V and J genes are TRBV5-1 and TRBJ2-1; TRBD2 is a possible D gene (5 bases). The CDR3 runs 12 residues. Germline loops: CDR1 SGHRS, CDR2 YFSETQ. Trimming removed 4 bases from V and 9 bases from J, with 11 bases in between. As DNA, the CDR3 is TGCGCCAGCAGCCAAGGACTGAGTGAGCAGTTCTTC. Residues: CASSQGLSEQFF.

The chain combines TRBV5-1 with TRBJ1-1; D possibly corresponds to TRBD1 (5 bases). Trimming removed 4 bases at V and 11 bases at J, with 18 bases between. The CDR3 contains 13 residues. CDR1 is SGHRS, CDR2 YFSETQ, per germline. CDR3 coding DNA: TGCGCCAGCAGCCCAGCCCCCGCAGGGTGGGCTTTCTTT. It encodes CASSPAPAGWAFF. Supplemented by reference TRBV5-1 and TRBJ1-1, the full variable domain reads KAGVTQTPRYLIKTRGQQVTLSCSPISGHRSVSWYQQTPGQGLQFLFEYFSETQRNKGNFPGRFSGRQFSNSRSEMNVSTLELGDSALYLCASSPAPAGWAFFGQGTRLTVV.

The rearrangement joins TRBV4-2 to TRBJ2-5; unclear D gene. The CDR3 covers 16 residues. Germline V CDR1 and CDR2: LGHNA, YNFKEQ. Between the trimmed V and J ends, which lost 0 bases and 6 bases, there was a span of 17 bases. The CDR3 bases are TGTGCCAGCAGCCAAGATTACCTTACCCCCCCAAAGACCCAGTACTTC. It encodes CASSQDYLTPPKTQYF.

This CDR3 reads CASSFRTDLNQPQHF. CDR3 coding DNA: TGTGCCAGCAGTTTTAGGACAGACCTTAATCAGCCCCAGCATTTT. This sequence joins TRBV27 and TRBJ1-5, with D perhaps matching TRBD1 (6 bases). V lost 3 bases and J 4 bases, leaving 13 bases between the germline ends. The CDR3 contains 15 residues. CDR1 is MNHEY and CDR2 is SMNVEV in the germline V gene (reference sequence).

This chain links TRBV2 with TRBJ2-5; D is ambiguous. Germline V gene sequence: CDR1 SNHLY, CDR2 FYNNEI. V lost 6 bases, J lost 2 bases, and 7 bases lay in between. This CDR3 has 12 residues. This chain's CDR3 is CASSALQETQYF. The CDR3 nucleotides are TGTGCCAGCAGCGCACTTCAAGAGACCCAGTACTTC.